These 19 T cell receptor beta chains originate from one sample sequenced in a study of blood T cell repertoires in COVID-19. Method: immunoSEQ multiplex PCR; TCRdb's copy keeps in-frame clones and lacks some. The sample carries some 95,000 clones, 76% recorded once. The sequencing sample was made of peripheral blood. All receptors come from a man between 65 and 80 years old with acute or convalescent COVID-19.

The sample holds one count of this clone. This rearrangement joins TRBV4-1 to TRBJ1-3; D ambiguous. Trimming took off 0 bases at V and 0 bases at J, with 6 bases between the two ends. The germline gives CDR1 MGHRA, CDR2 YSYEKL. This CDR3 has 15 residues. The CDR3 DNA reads TGCGCCAGCAGCCAAGAGAGTTTCTCTGGAAACACCATATATTTT. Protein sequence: CASSQESFSGNTIYF.

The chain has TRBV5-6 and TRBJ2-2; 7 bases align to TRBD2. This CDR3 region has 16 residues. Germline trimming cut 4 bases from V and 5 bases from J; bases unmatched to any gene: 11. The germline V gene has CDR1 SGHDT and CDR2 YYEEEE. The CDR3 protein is CASSPSISLATGELFF. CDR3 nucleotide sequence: TGTGCCAGCAGCCCCTCCATCTCACTAGCGACCGGGGAGCTGTTTTTT.

For the CDR3, the DNA is TGCGCCAGCAGACCCGACCAGGGGGGATATAATTCACCCCTCCACTTT. Protein: CASRPDQGGYNSPLHF. The chain joins TRBV4-1 to TRBJ1-6, with TRBD1 identical over 7 bases. The CDR3 is made up of 16 amino acids. The V segment lost 6 bases and the J segment 4 bases; nucleotides outside the gene matches: 9. Germline CDR1 is MGHRA and CDR2 is YSYEKL.

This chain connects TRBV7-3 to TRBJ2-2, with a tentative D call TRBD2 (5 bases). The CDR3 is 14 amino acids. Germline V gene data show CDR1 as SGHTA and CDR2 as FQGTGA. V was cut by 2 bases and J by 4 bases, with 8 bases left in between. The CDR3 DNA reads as TGTGCCAGCAGCTTAGGTGGGAGCACCGGGGAGCTGTTTTTT. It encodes CASSLGGSTGELFF.

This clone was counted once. In DNA form, the CDR3 reads TGTGCCAGCAGCTTACTAATCAGGGTTTCTTCACCCCTCCACTTT. The encoded protein is CASSLLIRVSSPLHF. This chain uses TRBV7-8 with TRBJ1-6, with D perhaps matching TRBD1 (5 bases). Germline V lookup: CDR1 SGHVS, CDR2 FQNEAQ. V was shortened by 2 bases and J by 9 bases, with 14 bases between the two germline ends. This CDR3 comprises 15 residues.

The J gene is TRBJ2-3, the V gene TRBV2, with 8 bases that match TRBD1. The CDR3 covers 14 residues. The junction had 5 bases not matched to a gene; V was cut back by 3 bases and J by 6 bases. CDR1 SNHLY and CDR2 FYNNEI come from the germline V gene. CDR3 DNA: TGTGCCAGCAGTGACGGACAGGGATTTGATACGCAGTATTTT. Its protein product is CASSDGQGFDTQYF.

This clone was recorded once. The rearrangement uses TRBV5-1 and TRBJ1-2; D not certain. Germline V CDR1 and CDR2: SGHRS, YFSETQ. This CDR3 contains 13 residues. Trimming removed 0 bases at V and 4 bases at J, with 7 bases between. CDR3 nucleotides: TGCGCCAGCAGCTTGGACAGCTCCTATGGCTACACCTTC. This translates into CASSLDSSYGYTF.

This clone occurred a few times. The CDR3 DNA is TGCAGCGTGGCCGGGACAGGGGCCTCCTACGAGCAGTACTTC. Translated, it gives CSVAGTGASYEQYF. The chain carries TRBV29-1 and TRBJ2-7; 10 bases fit TRBD1. CDR3 length equals 14 residues. J gave up 0 bases and V 6 bases, and 5 bases lay outside the gene matches. CDR1 SQVTM and CDR2 ANQGSEA come from the germline V gene.

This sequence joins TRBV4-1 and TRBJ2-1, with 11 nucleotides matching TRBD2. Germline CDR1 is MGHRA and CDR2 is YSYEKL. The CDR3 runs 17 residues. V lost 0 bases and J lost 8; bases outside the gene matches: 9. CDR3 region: CASSQDRISGRADEQFF. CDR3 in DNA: TGCGCCAGCAGCCAAGATCGTATTAGCGGGAGGGCCGATGAGCAGTTCTTC.

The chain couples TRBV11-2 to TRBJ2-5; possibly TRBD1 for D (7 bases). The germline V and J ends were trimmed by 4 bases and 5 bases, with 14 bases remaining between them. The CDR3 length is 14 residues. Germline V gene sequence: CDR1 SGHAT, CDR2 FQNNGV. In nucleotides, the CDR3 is TGTGCCAGCAGCTCATACAGGGGAGGCGAGACCCAGTACTTC. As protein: CASSSYRGGETQYF.

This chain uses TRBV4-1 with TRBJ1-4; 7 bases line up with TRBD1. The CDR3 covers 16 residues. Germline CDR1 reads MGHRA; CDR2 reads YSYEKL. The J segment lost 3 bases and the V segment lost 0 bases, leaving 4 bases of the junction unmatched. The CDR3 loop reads CASSQDRGTANEKLFF. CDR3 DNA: TGCGCCAGCAGCCAAGATCGCGGGACAGCTAATGAAAAACTGTTTTTT.

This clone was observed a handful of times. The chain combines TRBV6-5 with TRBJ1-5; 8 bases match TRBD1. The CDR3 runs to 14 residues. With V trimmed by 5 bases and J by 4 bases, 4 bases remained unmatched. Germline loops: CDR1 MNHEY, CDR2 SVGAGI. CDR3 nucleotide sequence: TGTGCCAGCAGTCTGGGGACAGGAAATCAGCCCCAGCATTTT. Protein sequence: CASSLGTGNQPQHF.

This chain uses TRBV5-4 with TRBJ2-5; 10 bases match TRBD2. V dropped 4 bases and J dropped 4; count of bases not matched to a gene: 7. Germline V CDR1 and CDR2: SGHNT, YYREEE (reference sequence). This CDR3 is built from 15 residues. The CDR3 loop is CASSALAGKSETQYF. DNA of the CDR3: TGTGCCAGCAGCGCACTAGCGGGAAAGTCAGAGACCCAGTACTTC.

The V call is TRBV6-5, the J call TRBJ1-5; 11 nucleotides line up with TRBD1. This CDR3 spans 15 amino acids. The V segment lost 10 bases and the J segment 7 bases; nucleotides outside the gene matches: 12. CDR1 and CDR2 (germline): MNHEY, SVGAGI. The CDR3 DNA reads TGTGCCACCCACCCCGGGACAGGGGGAGGCCAGCCCCAGCATTTT. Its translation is CATHPGTGGGQPQHF.

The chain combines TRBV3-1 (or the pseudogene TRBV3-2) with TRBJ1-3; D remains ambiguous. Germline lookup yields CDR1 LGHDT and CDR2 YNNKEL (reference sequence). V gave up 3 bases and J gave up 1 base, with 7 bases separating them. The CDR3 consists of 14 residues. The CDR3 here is CASSQGGSGNTIYF. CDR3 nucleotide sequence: TGTGCCAGCAGCCAGGGAGGTTCTGGAAACACCATATATTTT.

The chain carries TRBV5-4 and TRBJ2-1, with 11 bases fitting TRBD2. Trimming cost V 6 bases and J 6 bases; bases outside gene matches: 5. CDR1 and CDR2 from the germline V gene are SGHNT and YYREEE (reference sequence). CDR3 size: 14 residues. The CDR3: CASTLAGGLNEQFF. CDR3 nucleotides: TGTGCCAGCACCCTAGCGGGAGGCCTCAATGAGCAGTTCTTC.

CDR3 region: CAISESGGPTEAFF. DNA of the CDR3: TGTGCCATCAGTGAGTCAGGAGGGCCCACTGAAGCTTTCTTT. The J gene is TRBJ1-1, the V gene TRBV10-3; D is unresolved. Deletions cut 0 bases from V and 4 bases from J, with 9 bases between. The CDR3 is 14 amino acids. Germline CDR1 and CDR2: ENHRY and SYGVKD.

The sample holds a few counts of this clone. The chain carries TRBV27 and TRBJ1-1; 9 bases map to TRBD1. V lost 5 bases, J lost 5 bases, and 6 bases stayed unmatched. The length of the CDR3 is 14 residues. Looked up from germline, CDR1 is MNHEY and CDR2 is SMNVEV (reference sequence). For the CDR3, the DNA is TGTGCCAGCAGTCCTACAGGGGGCAGGACTGAAGCTTTCTTT. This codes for CASSPTGGRTEAFF.

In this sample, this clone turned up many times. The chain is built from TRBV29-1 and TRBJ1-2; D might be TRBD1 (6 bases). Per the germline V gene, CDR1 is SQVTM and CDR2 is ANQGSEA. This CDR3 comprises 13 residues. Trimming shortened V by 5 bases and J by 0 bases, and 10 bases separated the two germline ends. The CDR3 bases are TGCAGCGTTTCGCAGGGGACTAACTATGGCTACACCTTC. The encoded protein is CSVSQGTNYGYTF.